One sample yielded the 13 T cell receptor beta chains listed below, sequenced in a study of HIV-infected patients and healthy controls. Whole blood was used without fractionation, so all unsorted peripheral T cells were included. Reverse transcription used 450 to 650 ng RNA and constant-region primers for alpha and beta. Using multiplexing indices, alpha and beta chain libraries were generated apart by chain-specific third strand synthesis. TCRdb independently ran MiXCR on the 5' RACE reads; one entry per CDR3 protein. The sample carries 13,000 to 15,000 distinct CDR3 sequences, 9% to 10% recorded once. What was sequenced was blood. The receptors shown here come from an adult in good health.

In its sample, this clonotype was seen many times. The chain joins TRBV29-1 to TRBJ2-1; D is undetermined. The V end lost 5 bases, the J end lost 0 bases, and 11 bases lay between the germline ends. The germline gives CDR1 SQVTM, CDR2 ANQGSEA. CDR3 length: 14 amino acids. CDR3 nucleotide sequence: TGCAGCGTTCGGCAGGCTAGCTCCTACAATGAGCAGTTCTTC. Protein sequence: CSVRQASSYNEQFF.

This clonotype was recorded a few times. V gene TRBV19 combines with J gene TRBJ1-1; D uncertain. In germline, CDR1 is LNHDA, CDR2 SQIVND (reference sequence). This CDR3 contains 13 residues. The V gene lost 7 bases and the J gene lost 3 bases, with 12 bases spanning the gap. CDR3 coding DNA: TGTGCCAGTATAGGAGGTGGGTACACTGAAGCTTTCTTT. Translation: CASIGGGYTEAFF.

This clonotype was recorded a few times. The chain couples TRBV13 to TRBJ2-5; D might be TRBD1 or TRBD2, each matching 5 bases. The germline V gene encodes CDR1 PRHDT and CDR2 FYEKMQ (reference sequence). Trimming shortened V by 5 bases and J by 0 bases, and 10 bases separated the two germline ends. The CDR3 is made up of 14 amino acids. DNA of the CDR3: TGTGCCAGCAGCCACCGGGGCGACCAAGAGACCCAGTACTTC. Translation gives CASSHRGDQETQYF.

This clonotype is deemed medium-sized. The rearrangement joins TRBV12-3 or TRBV12-4 to TRBJ1-6; 9 bases agree with TRBD1. This CDR3 contains 14 residues. J was trimmed by 10 bases and V by 3 bases; bases with no gene match: 4. In DNA, the CDR3 is TGTGCCAGCAGTTTCGGGACAGGGCGCTCACCCCTCCACTTT. Translation gives CASSFGTGRSPLHF.

This clonotype is termed medium-sized. The chain links TRBV14 to TRBJ2-7; D is unresolved. Trimming cost V 4 bases and J 0 bases, with 13 bases left between them. The CDR3 is 15 amino acids. Per the germline V gene, CDR1 is SGHDN and CDR2 is FVKESK. The CDR3 region is CASSPTPGSSYEQYF. The CDR3 DNA sequence: TGTGCCAGCAGCCCCACTCCCGGAAGCTCCTACGAGCAGTACTTC.

This clonotype is labeled as medium-sized. This chain uses TRBV7-2 with TRBJ2-2; D might be TRBD1 (7 bases). CDR1 SGHTA and CDR2 FQGNSA come from the germline V gene. The CDR3 sequence is 15 residues long. Trimming stripped 1 base from V and 4 bases from J, with 10 bases between. Here the CDR3 reads CASSLDRGGTGELFF. The CDR3 DNA is TGTGCCAGCAGCTTAGACAGGGGAGGCACCGGGGAGCTGTTTTTT.

This clonotype is labeled as medium-sized. The chain uses TRBV10-3 and TRBJ1-2, with 9 bases matching TRBD1. The trim removed 6 bases at V and 5 bases at J, leaving 10 bases unmatched. In germline, CDR1 is ENHRY, CDR2 SYGVKD. The CDR3 covers 15 residues. CDR3 nucleotide sequence: TGTGCCATCAGCCGGGGACAGGGAATAGGGTATGGCTACACCTTC. It yields the protein CAISRGQGIGYGYTF.

In its sample, this clonotype is medium-sized. The genes are TRBV7-9 and TRBJ1-1; no reliable D call. The V gene lost 5 bases and the J gene lost 3 bases, with 13 bases spanning the gap. In germline, CDR1 is SEHNR, CDR2 FQNEAQ (reference sequence). This CDR3 has 14 amino acids. CDR3 sequence reads: CASSRYGKDTEAFF. For the CDR3, the DNA is TGTGCCAGCAGCCGTTACGGAAAAGACACTGAAGCTTTCTTT.

This clonotype was found many times. The rearrangement links TRBV13 to TRBJ2-3, with no clear D. The germline V gene encodes CDR1 PRHDT and CDR2 FYEKMQ (reference sequence). The CDR3 has 15 amino acids. V shed 3 bases and J shed 2 bases, with 12 bases lying between them. CDR3 coding DNA: TGTGCCAGCAGCTTGCCCCTCTTCGACACAGATACGCAGTATTTT. It translates to CASSLPLFDTDTQYF.

In its sample, this clonotype was seen many times. The rearrangement joins TRBV6-1 to TRBJ1-4, with TRBD1 matching over 7 bases. Germline CDR1 reads MNHNS; CDR2 reads SASEGT. J gave up 7 bases and V 6 bases, and 5 bases lay outside the gene matches. There are 13 residues in the CDR3. CDR3 in amino acids: CASSGQAAEKLFF. The CDR3 bases are TGTGCCAGCAGCGGACAGGCGGCTGAAAAACTGTTTTTT.

By share, this clonotype counts as medium-sized. The V and J genes are TRBV24-1 and TRBJ2-1; 9 bases fit TRBD2. V was pared by 4 bases and J by 6 bases, with 21 bases of the junction left unmatched. CDR3 size: 20 residues. Germline V gives CDR1 KGHDR, CDR2 SFDVKD. CDR3 coding DNA: TGTGCCACCAGTGACCCCTTAGCGGGAGCCGTTTTGGGGACTACCAATGAGCAGTTCTTC. It is translated as CATSDPLAGAVLGTTNEQFF.

There are many counts of this clonotype. The J gene is TRBJ1-1, the V gene TRBV7-2; no definite D call. The germline V gene has CDR1 SGHTA and CDR2 FQGNSA. The CDR3 sequence is 13 residues long. V was pared by 1 base and J by 11 bases, with 14 bases between. This chain's CDR3 is CASSLGSREYAFF. DNA of the CDR3: TGTGCCAGCAGCTTAGGGTCACGGGAGTATGCTTTCTTT.

This clonotype was detected ten times or more. The chain uses TRBV20-1 and TRBJ2-6; the D call may be TRBD1 or TRBD2 (5 bases each). This CDR3 region has 16 residues. Looked up from germline, CDR1 is DFQATT and CDR2 is SNEGSKA (reference sequence). Trimming took off 0 bases at V and 2 bases at J, with 11 bases between the two ends. The DNA of the CDR3 is TGCAGTGCTAGAGAGGGGGTGAGGACTGGGGCCAACGTCCTGACTTTC. Translated, it gives CSAREGVRTGANVLTF.